This T cell receptor (beta chain) appears in the sequencing data of a study of T-cell memory formation after mild COVID-19. A single record per CDR3 protein comes from TCRdb applying MiXCR to the 5' RACE reads. The sample lists more than 35,000 distinct CDR3 sequences, roughly 9.8% seen once, with 10% to 15% in the top ten. Note on this clonotype: The junction shows a germline mismatch at one end, possibly a read error.

The clonotype was recovered from an adult woman who had mild COVID-19 (a few samples of this study predate the infection). Cell type and time point are not known. The sequenced material came from PBMCs or a T cell subset sorted from them (not recorded which).

CDR3: CASSQEVPGQGYF. For the CDR3, the DNA is TGCGCCAGCAGCCAAGAAGTGCCGGGACAGGGTTACTTT. The chain carries TRBV4-3 and TRBJ1-1; 9 positions agree with TRBD1. The CDR3 totals 13 residues. Germline V gene sequence: CDR1 LGHNA, CDR2 YSLEER.